The following is a T cell receptor beta chain sequence with its context. The antigen is not known. This sample was included in a study of cytomegalovirus exposure and HLA in healthy donors. General observations from the study: TRBV6-2, TRBV6-3 and some other V segments were unresolvable in 87-base-pair reads. Compared with the approximately 700-donor mean, an Asian-associated ancestry cluster reportedly had fewer N-insertions, according to a later analysis.

The PCR was carried out with 60 Vbeta primers and 13 Jbeta primers. Assay: immunoSEQ multiplex PCR; the TCRdb copy retains only in-frame clones and omits some. The data hold about 130,000 clones, with about four fifths observed a single time. The CDR3 spans 13 residues. Trimming pared 8 bases from V and 11 bases from J, leaving 19 bases between. Per germline, CDR1 SGHAT and CDR2 FQDESV (reference sequence). Sequencing used PBMCs. V and J are TRBV11-1 and TRBJ2-1; D is possibly TRBD2 (6 bases). The sequence derives from a woman in her thirties or forties in good health and CMV-seropositive. The CDR3 sequence: CASSLRDSRQQFF. The CDR3 DNA reads TGTGCCAGCTCCCTCAGGGACTCCCGCCAGCAGTTCTTC.